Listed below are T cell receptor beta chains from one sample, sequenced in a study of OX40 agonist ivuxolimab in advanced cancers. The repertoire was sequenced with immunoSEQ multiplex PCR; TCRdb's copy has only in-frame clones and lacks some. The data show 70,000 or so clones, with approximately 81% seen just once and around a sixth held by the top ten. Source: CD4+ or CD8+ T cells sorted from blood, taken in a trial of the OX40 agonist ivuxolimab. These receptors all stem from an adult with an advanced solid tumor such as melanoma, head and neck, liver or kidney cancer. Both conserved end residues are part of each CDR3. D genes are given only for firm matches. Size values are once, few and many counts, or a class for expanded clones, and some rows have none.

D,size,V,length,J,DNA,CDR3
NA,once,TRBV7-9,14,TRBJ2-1,TGTGCCAGCAGCGGGGACTTCTCCTACAATGAGCAGTTCTTC,CASSGDFSYNEQFF
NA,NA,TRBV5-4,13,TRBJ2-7,TGTGCCAGCGTATCACCGACCACCTACGAGCAGTACTTC,CASVSPTTYEQYF
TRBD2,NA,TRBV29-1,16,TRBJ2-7,TGCAGCGTTGAAGGGGGGGAGGCGGGAGGGCCTGACGAGCAGTACTTC,CSVEGGEAGGPDEQYF
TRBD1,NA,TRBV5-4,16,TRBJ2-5,TGTGCCAGCAGCTTGTGGCCGGGACAGGGGTTGGAGACCCAGTACTTC,CASSLWPGQGLETQYF
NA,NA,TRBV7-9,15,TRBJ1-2,TGTGCCAGCGCCGAGCGGAGCGGGTTTAACTATGGCTACACCTTC,CASAERSGFNYGYTF
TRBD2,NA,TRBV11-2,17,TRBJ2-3,TGTGCCAGCAGCCCAACCGGGACTAGCGGGAGTGGAGATACGCAGTATTTT,CASSPTGTSGSGDTQYF
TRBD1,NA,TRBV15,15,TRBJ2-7,TGTGCCACCAGCAGGCCGGGACAGGGTACCTACGAGCAGTACTTC,CATSRPGQGTYEQYF
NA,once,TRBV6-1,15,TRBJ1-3,TGTGCCAGCAGAGGACAGCTTACTCCTGGAAACACCATATATTTT,CASRGQLTPGNTIYF
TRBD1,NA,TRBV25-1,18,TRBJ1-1,TGTGCCAGCAGTGATGGTGGACAGGGGGCCTTTTACCCCCGGCCAGCTTTCTTT,CASSDGGQGAFYPRPAFF
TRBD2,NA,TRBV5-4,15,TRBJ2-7,TGTGCCAGCAGCCATCAACTAGCGCATTCCTACGAGCAGTACTTC,CASSHQLAHSYEQYF
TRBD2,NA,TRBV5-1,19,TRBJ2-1,TGCGCCAGCAGCTTGGTTGCTAGCGGGGGTAGGAGCTCCTACAATGAGCAGTTCTTC,CASSLVASGGRSSYNEQFF
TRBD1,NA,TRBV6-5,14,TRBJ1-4,TGTGCCAGCAGTACCCGACAGGGTCTCGAAAAACTGTTTTTT,CASSTRQGLEKLFF
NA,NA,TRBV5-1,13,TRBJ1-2,TGCGCCAGCAGCTGGGGGGTTGAGTCCGGCTACACCTTC,CASSWGVESGYTF
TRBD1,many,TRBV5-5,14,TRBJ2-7,TGTGCCAGCAGCCCCCCGACAGGGTCCTACGAGCAGTACTTC,CASSPPTGSYEQYF
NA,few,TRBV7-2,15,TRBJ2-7,TGTGCCAGCAGCTTAGCGGGAGTGAGGATGGGGGAGCAGTACTTC,CASSLAGVRMGEQYF
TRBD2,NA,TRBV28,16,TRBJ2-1,TGTGCCAGCAGCCAGTTAGCGGGAGGGCCCTACAATGAGCAGTTCTTC,CASSQLAGGPYNEQFF
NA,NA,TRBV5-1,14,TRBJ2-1,TGCGCCAGCAGCAGGCTGCCCCAATACAATGAGCAGTTCTTC,CASSRLPQYNEQFF
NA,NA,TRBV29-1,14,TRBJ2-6,TGCAGCGTTGGCCAGGACCCTGGGGCCAACGTCCTGACTTTC,CSVGQDPGANVLTF
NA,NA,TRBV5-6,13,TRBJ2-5,TGTGCCAGCAAAGACACCAGCCTGGGGACCCAGTACTTC,CASKDTSLGTQYF
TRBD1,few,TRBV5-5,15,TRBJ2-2,TGTGCCAGCAGCTCCCGGGACAGGGTTACCGGGGAGCTGTTTTTT,CASSSRDRVTGELFF
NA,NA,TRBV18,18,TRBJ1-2,TGTGCCAGCTCACCCCAGGTCCTTATATCAAAAGGATTCTATGGCTACACCTTC,CASSPQVLISKGFYGYTF
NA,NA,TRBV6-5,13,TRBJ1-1,TGTGCCATCAGTGAGACGGGGAACACTGAAGCTTTCTTT,CAISETGNTEAFF
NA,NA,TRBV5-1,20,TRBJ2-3,TGCGCCAGCAGCTTGGAACAGGGCATGTGGCTAGAGGGTCACACAGATACGCAGTATTTT,CASSLEQGMWLEGHTDTQYF
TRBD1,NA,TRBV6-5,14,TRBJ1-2,TGTGCCAGCAGTAACGACAGGGAGAAATATGGCTACACCTTC,CASSNDREKYGYTF
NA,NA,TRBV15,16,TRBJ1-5,TGTGCCACCAGCAGAGATGGCCAAGTAAATAATCAGCCCCAGCATTTT,CATSRDGQVNNQPQHF
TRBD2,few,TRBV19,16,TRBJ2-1,TGTGCCAGTAGTAAGCGGACTGGGCTAGCGGACAATGAGCAGTTCTTC,CASSKRTGLADNEQFF
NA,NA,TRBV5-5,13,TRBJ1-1,TGTGCCAGCAGCCCGAGGACGGAGACTGAAGCTTTCTTT,CASSPRTETEAFF
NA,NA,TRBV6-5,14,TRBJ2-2,TGTGCCAGCAGTTACTCGCGGAGCACCGGGGAGCTGTTTTTT,CASSYSRSTGELFF
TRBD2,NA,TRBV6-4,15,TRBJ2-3,TGTGCCAGCAGTGACGTAGCGGGAGGGCCAGATACGCAGTATTTT,CASSDVAGGPDTQYF
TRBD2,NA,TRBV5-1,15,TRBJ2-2,TGCGCCAGCAGCTTAACTAGCGGTTACACCGGGGAGCTGTTTTTT,CASSLTSGYTGELFF
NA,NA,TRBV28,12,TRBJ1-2,TGTGCCAGCAGTCCGACAGCCTATGGCTACACCTTC,CASSPTAYGYTF
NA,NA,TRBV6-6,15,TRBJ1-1,TGTGCCAGCAGCAACAGGGAGATGGGCCTTGGGGAAGCTTTCTTT,CASSNREMGLGEAFF
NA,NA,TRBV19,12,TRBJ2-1,TGTGCCAGTAGTATATCGAACCTCGGACCCATCTTC,CASSISNLGPIF
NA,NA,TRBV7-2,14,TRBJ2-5,TGTGCCAGCAGCTTAGGTGCAGAACTAGAGACCCAGTACTTC,CASSLGAELETQYF
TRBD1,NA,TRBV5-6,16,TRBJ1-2,TGTGCCAGCAGCTTGGCAAGGTCAGGGGGGATCTATGGCTACACCTTC,CASSLARSGGIYGYTF
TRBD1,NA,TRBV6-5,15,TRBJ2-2,TGTGCCAGCAGTTACGACAGGGGGAAAACCGGGGAGCTGTTTTTT,CASSYDRGKTGELFF
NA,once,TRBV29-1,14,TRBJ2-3,TGCAGCGTTGACTCTCGGGCCATCACAGATACGCAGTATTTT,CSVDSRAITDTQYF
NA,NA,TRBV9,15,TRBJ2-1,TGTGCCAGCAGCGTAGGGTGGGATAGGGGCAATGAGCAGTTCTTC,CASSVGWDRGNEQFF
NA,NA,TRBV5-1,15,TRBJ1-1,TGCGCCAGCAGTTTGGGCCCCATTGACGGAACTGAAGCTTTCTTT,CASSLGPIDGTEAFF
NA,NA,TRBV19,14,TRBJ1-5,TGTGCCAGTAGTATGCTAGATAGCAATCAGCCCCAGCATTTT,CASSMLDSNQPQHF
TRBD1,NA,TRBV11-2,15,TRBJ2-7,TGTGCCAGCAGCTTAGGCGGGACAGGGCTACACGAGCAGTACTTC,CASSLGGTGLHEQYF
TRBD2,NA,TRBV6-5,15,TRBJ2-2,TGTGCCAGCACTACGGGGGGAGGCGGCACCGGGGAGCTGTTTTTT,CASTTGGGGTGELFF
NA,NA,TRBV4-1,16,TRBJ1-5,TGCGCCAGCAGCCAAGATCCCCGGGACCGAGATCAGCCCCAGCATTTT,CASSQDPRDRDQPQHF
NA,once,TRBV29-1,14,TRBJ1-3,TGCAGCGTGGCAGAGTCAGAGAGTGGAAACACCATATATTTT,CSVAESESGNTIYF
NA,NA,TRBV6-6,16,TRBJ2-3,TGTGCCAGCAGTTACTCGTTACAGGTGGGGGCAGATACGCAGTATTTT,CASSYSLQVGADTQYF
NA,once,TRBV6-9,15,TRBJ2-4,TGTGCCAGCAGTCCCCCGACAGAAGCAAGAGACATTCAGTACTTC,CASSPPTEARDIQYF
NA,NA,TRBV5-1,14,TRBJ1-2,TGCGCCAGCAGCTCCGAGACGGGCAACTATGGCTACACCTTC,CASSSETGNYGYTF
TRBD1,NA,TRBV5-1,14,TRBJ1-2,TGCGCCAGCAGCCCGGCACAGGGGGACTATGGCTACACCTTC,CASSPAQGDYGYTF